The next 17 T cell receptor beta chains were all read from a single sample in a study of shared clonotypes between healthy human individuals (dated by TCRdb to about 2020). The library was built by means of the immunoSEQ multiplex PCR assay. Held by TCRdb, this immuneACCESS table contains in-frame sequences only and omits some clones. Under half of the omission traces to an unresolved V gene where checked; the cause of the rest is unknown. Recorded for this sample are fewer than 850,000 clones; about 96% of them occurred a single time. Less than 0.3% of the sample comes from the top ten. For the CD8 naive samples, CD45RO-negative cells were positively selected for CCR7, yielding a CD45RA+CCR7+ population from which TemRA cells were excluded. Material for sequencing was naive CD8+ T cells sorted from blood. The sample's cell subset or site label, decoded: CD45RA+CCR7+. Source of these receptors: a man aged 25 to 45 in good health.

In nucleotides, the CDR3 is TGTGCCAGCAGCTTAGCAGGAGGGAATGAAAAACTGTTTTTT. Translating gives CASSLAGGNEKLFF. The chain combines TRBV11-2 with TRBJ1-4; D unclear. V lost 1 base and J 5 bases, leaving 8 bases between the germline ends. Germline-derived CDR1 and CDR2 are SGHAT and FQNNGV. The CDR3 covers 14 residues. The complete variable domain, with remaining parts taken from reference TRBV11-2 and TRBJ1-4, reads EAGVAQSPRYKIIEKRQSVAFWCNPISGHATLYWYQQILGQGPKLLIQFQNNGVVDDSQLPKDRFSAERLKGVDSTLKIQPAKLEDSAVYLCASSLAGGNEKLFFGSGTQLSVL.

CDR3 sequence: CASSSRMGPYEQYF. The DNA for the CDR3 is TGTGCCAGCAGCTCTCGGATGGGTCCCTACGAGCAGTACTTC. The rearrangement joins TRBV7-9 to TRBJ2-7; D is unresolved. Germline CDR1 SEHNR, CDR2 FQNEAQ (reference sequence). V dropped 4 bases and J dropped 2 bases, with 12 bases sitting between them. This CDR3 spans 14 amino acids.

This clone was detected once. Other DNA sequences in the same sample also yield this CDR3. This rearrangement joins TRBV27 to TRBJ2-7; no clear D gene. The germline V gene has CDR1 MNHEY and CDR2 SMNVEV (reference sequence). Trimming stripped 0 bases from V and 2 bases from J, with 8 bases between. The CDR3 is 14 residues long. The CDR3 here is CASSLSGSAYEQYF. The CDR3, as DNA: TGTGCCAGCAGTTTATCGGGTTCCGCCTACGAGCAGTACTTC.

The CDR3 DNA follows: TGTGCCAGCAGCCAGTCCCGGACGGGCTACGAGCAGTACTTC. Translating gives CASSQSRTGYEQYF. This sequence joins TRBV6-5 and TRBJ2-7; D gene unclear. Germline CDR1 reads MNHEY; CDR2 reads SVGAGI. V lost 6 bases to trimming and J lost 3 bases, with 15 bases between them. The length of the CDR3 is 14 residues.

The chain joins TRBV6-4 to TRBJ1-5; D may be TRBD1 (6 bases). With 2 bases removed from V and 3 bases from J, the gap between germline ends came to 8 bases. The CDR3 length is 14 residues. Looked up from germline, CDR1 is MRHNA and CDR2 is SNTAGT. CDR3 protein: CASSDRTVNQPQHF. The DNA of the CDR3 is TGTGCCAGCAGTGACCGGACAGTCAATCAGCCCCAGCATTTT.

This chain links TRBV30 with TRBJ1-1; weak D call: TRBD1 (5 bases). This CDR3 is 16 amino acids long. The germline CDR1 and CDR2 sequences are GTSNPN and SVGIG (reference sequence). V dropped 1 base and J dropped 6 bases, with 21 bases sitting between them. CDR3 amino acids: CAWSDRGKPSSAEAFF. The CDR3 nucleotides are TGTGCCTGGAGTGACCGGGGGAAACCCTCGAGCGCTGAAGCTTTCTTT. Using reference TRBV30 and TRBJ1-1 for the parts outside the CDR3, the full variable domain is SQTIHQWPATLVQPVGSPLSLECTVEGTSNPNLYWYRQAAGRGLQLLFYSVGIGQISSEVPQNLSASRPQDRQFILSSKKLLLSDSGFYLCAWSDRGKPSSAEAFFGQGTRLTVV.

V is TRBV7-8 and J is TRBJ1-5; D is uncertain. The CDR3 is 12 residues long. V shed 4 bases and J shed 6 bases, with 7 bases lying between them. Germline values: CDR1 SGHVS, CDR2 FQNEAQ. As DNA, the CDR3 is TGTGCCAGCAGCTCACCCCCTCAGCCCCAGCATTTT. It encodes CASSSPPQPQHF.

The chain couples TRBV4-1 to TRBJ2-7; possibly TRBD1 for D (6 bases). The CDR3 has 14 amino acids. The V gene's germline CDR1 is MGHRA and CDR2 YSYEKL. V was pared by 4 bases and J by 4 bases, with 14 bases between. In nucleotides, the CDR3 is TGCGCCAGCAGCCTGCAAGACAGGCCGTACGAGCAGTACTTC. It yields the protein CASSLQDRPYEQYF.

The chain uses TRBV30 and TRBJ1-2; D might be TRBD1 (5 bases). The V gene's germline CDR1 is GTSNPN and CDR2 SVGIG (reference sequence). V was shortened by 3 bases and J by 4 bases, with 9 bases between the two germline ends. The CDR3 is made up of 12 amino acids. The CDR3: CAWSRDGYGYTF. CDR3 sequence (DNA): TGTGCCTGGAGCCGGGACGGCTATGGCTACACCTTC.

The J gene is TRBJ1-2, the V gene TRBV7-9; unclear D gene. From germline, CDR1 is SEHNR and CDR2 FQNEAQ (reference sequence). The ends were cut back, 1 base at V and 8 bases at J, with 17 bases in the middle. The CDR3 has 15 residues. CDR3 DNA sequence: TGTGCCAGCAGCTTAGATCAGAGTTGGGGTGCGGGCTACACCTTC. Its translation is CASSLDQSWGAGYTF. The full variable domain, rest sourced from reference TRBV7-9 and TRBJ1-2, is DTGVSQNPRHKITKRGQNVTFRCDPISEHNRLYWYRQTLGQGPEFLTYFQNEAQLEKSRLLSDRFSAERPKGSFSTLEIQRTEQGDSAMYLCASSLDQSWGAGYTFGSGTRLTVV.

The chain combines TRBV7-6 with TRBJ2-1; 13 bases agree with TRBD2. V gave up 1 base and J gave up 7 bases; unmatched junction bases: 7. Per germline, CDR1 SGHVS and CDR2 FNYEAQ. This CDR3 comprises 17 residues. The CDR3 loop reads CASSLERGLAGLNEQFF. The CDR3 coding sequence is TGTGCCAGCAGCTTAGAGAGGGGACTAGCGGGGCTTAATGAGCAGTTCTTC.

The rearrangement links TRBV7-8 to TRBJ2-1; D call uncertain. This CDR3 region has 19 residues. V was shortened by 6 bases and J by 7 bases, with 31 bases between the two germline ends. Germline V gene sequence: CDR1 SGHVS, CDR2 FQNEAQ. CDR3: CASRFTRVRVGYQENEQFF. The CDR3 DNA sequence: TGTGCCAGCAGGTTTACCCGCGTTAGGGTCGGATATCAGGAGAATGAGCAGTTCTTC. Filled out from reference TRBV7-8 and TRBJ2-1, the complete variable domain reads GAGVSQSPRYKVAKRGQDVALRCDPISGHVSLFWYQQALGQGPEFLTYFQNEAQLDKSGLPSDRFFAERPEGSVSTLKIQRTQQEDSAVYLCASRFTRVRVGYQENEQFFGPGTRLTVL.

The chain links TRBV15 to TRBJ2-1; unclear D gene. Trimming cost V 3 bases and J 0 bases, with 15 bases left between them. CDR1 LNHNV and CDR2 YYDKDF come from the germline V gene (reference sequence). The CDR3 is made up of 17 amino acids. The CDR3 spells CATSSSGQATSYNEQFF. Here the CDR3 DNA reads TGTGCCACCAGCAGTTCGGGCCAAGCCACCTCCTACAATGAGCAGTTCTTC.

The chain carries TRBV27 and TRBJ2-1, with D perhaps matching TRBD1 or TRBD2 (6 bases each). Trimming left V 7 bases short and J 0 bases short, with 10 bases between. Looked up from germline, CDR1 is MNHEY and CDR2 is SMNVEV (reference sequence). CDR3 length: 14 amino acids. The CDR3 spells CASKGGLSYNEQFF. The CDR3 DNA reads as TGTGCCAGCAAGGGGGGACTCTCCTACAATGAGCAGTTCTTC.

This clone showed up just once. The chain joins TRBV7-9 to TRBJ2-5; the match to TRBD1 covers 10 bases. This CDR3 is 16 amino acids long. Germline loops: CDR1 SEHNR, CDR2 FQNEAQ (reference sequence). V was pared by 5 bases and J by 3 bases, with 9 bases of the junction left unmatched. CDR3 sequence: CASSPPAGTGEETQYF. DNA for the CDR3: TGTGCCAGCAGCCCTCCCGCCGGGACAGGGGAAGAGACCCAGTACTTC.

This rearrangement joins TRBV7-3 to TRBJ2-1; maybe TRBD1 (5 bases). The V end was cut by 5 bases, the J end by 1 base, with 12 bases between. In germline, CDR1 is SGHTA, CDR2 FQGTGA. This CDR3 comprises 15 residues. The CDR3 here is CASSLGRASYNEQFF. The CDR3 DNA is TGTGCCAGCAGCCTGGGCAGGGCGTCCTACAATGAGCAGTTCTTC.

The chain uses TRBV5-6 and TRBJ2-3; 9 positions match TRBD2. Germline loops: CDR1 SGHDT, CDR2 YYEEEE. There are 17 residues in the CDR3. V gave up 0 bases and J gave up 7 bases; unmatched junction bases: 12. The CDR3 DNA reads TGTGCCAGCAGCTTGGCCAAACTAGCGGGCTCTCTGAATACGCAGTATTTT. Translated: CASSLAKLAGSLNTQYF.